The 21 T cell receptor beta chains below all came from one sample that was sequenced in a study of beta chain features in type 1 diabetes. Notes on the study in general: Shortening that was moderate but significant affected the TCRB CDR3s of Type 1 diabetes patients in all four CD4+ subsets.

Of the isolated RNA, all was reverse transcribed, and so the sequenced material was expressed TCRB transcripts. Produced via immunoSEQ multiplex PCR; TCRdb's table is partial and in-frame only. Of roughly 330,000 clones listed, less than 15% are singletons. These receptors have no known antigen. The sequenced sample consisted of naive CD4+ T cells from blood. These receptors originate from a woman younger than 30 with type 1 diabetes.

The sample holds a few counts of this clone. The J gene is TRBJ2-3, the V gene TRBV7-2, with D perhaps TRBD2 (6 bases). Per germline, CDR1 SGHTA and CDR2 FQGNSA. Trimming shortened V by 1 base and J by 5 bases, and 13 bases separated the two germline ends. This CDR3 region has 15 residues. Written as DNA, the CDR3 is TGTGCCAGCAGCTTAGAAGGGAGGCGTCGAGATACGCAGTATTTT. Amino acids: CASSLEGRRRDTQYF.

This clone was recorded a few times. This sequence joins TRBV5-1 and TRBJ2-1, with D perhaps matching TRBD2 (5 bases). CDR3 length: 13 amino acids. Per the germline V gene, CDR1 is SGHRS and CDR2 is YFSETQ. Between the trimmed V and J ends, which lost 0 bases and 5 bases, there was a span of 6 bases. The chain's CDR3 is CASSLGLNNEQFF. CDR3 nucleotides: TGCGCCAGCAGCTTGGGACTAAACAATGAGCAGTTCTTC.

This clone was counted only a few times. This sequence joins TRBV29-1 and TRBJ2-3; TRBD2 matches 11 bases. This CDR3 has 16 residues. V was pared by 5 bases and J by 2 bases, with 9 bases of the junction left unmatched. The germline CDR1 and CDR2 sequences are SQVTM and ANQGSEA. CDR3 loop: CSVLPGTSGYTDTQYF. CDR3 DNA sequence: TGCAGCGTTCTTCCCGGGACTAGCGGCTACACAGATACGCAGTATTTT.

This chain links TRBV18 with TRBJ1-5, with D unresolved. The CDR3 length is 14 residues. Germline assignment: CDR1 KGHSH and CDR2 LQKENI. The germline V and J ends were trimmed by 1 base and 0 bases, with 4 bases remaining between them. CDR3 amino acids: CASSPLLSNQPQHF. The CDR3 DNA is TGTGCCAGCTCACCACTTCTTAGCAATCAGCCCCAGCATTTT.

This clone was counted a few times. The chain recombines TRBV6-1 with TRBJ2-3, with D possibly TRBD1 on 6 matching bases. This CDR3 has 13 residues. Germline values: CDR1 MNHNS, CDR2 SASEGT. Trimming stripped 4 bases from V and 1 base from J, with 6 bases between. The CDR3 loop is CASSGQGTDTQYF. The CDR3 DNA follows: TGTGCCAGCAGTGGACAGGGCACAGATACGCAGTATTTT.

The genes are TRBV21-1 and TRBJ1-1. TRBV21-1 is assigned pseudogene status. This CDR3 contains 13 residues. The CDR3 spells CASSSILPSEAFF. The DNA of the CDR3 is TGTGCCAGCAGCAGCATTCTACCCTCTGAAGCTTTCTTT.

The table lists this clone with a few counts. This sequence joins TRBV29-1 and TRBJ1-2; D gene unclear. The CDR3 consists of 16 residues. Trimming shortened V by 2 bases and J by 2 bases, and 18 bases separated the two germline ends. Germline assignment: CDR1 SQVTM and CDR2 ANQGSEA. CDR3: CSVEPKVLPRNYGYTF. CDR3 coding DNA: TGCAGCGTTGAACCCAAAGTACTACCCCGAAACTATGGCTACACCTTC.

The chain has TRBV27 and TRBJ1-1; TRBD1 might be the D (6 bases). CDR1 and CDR2 from the germline V gene are MNHEY and SMNVEV (reference sequence). This CDR3 is built from 12 residues. V lost 6 bases and J 4 bases, leaving 9 bases between the germline ends. The CDR3 sequence is CASRPTGTEAFF. The CDR3 coding sequence is TGTGCCAGCAGGCCGACAGGCACTGAAGCTTTCTTT.

CDR3: CASGWGGSASSYYGYTF. CDR3 sequence (DNA): TGTGCCAGCGGTTGGGGAGGTTCCGCCTCTTCCTACTATGGCTACACCTTC. This sequence joins TRBV27 and TRBJ1-2; D not certain. Germline CDR1 reads MNHEY; CDR2 reads SMNVEV (reference sequence). The V gene lost 8 bases and the J gene lost 3 bases, with 25 bases spanning the gap. The CDR3 runs 17 residues.

This clone has more than one count but fewer than ten. This chain joins TRBV14 and TRBJ2-2; 10 bases align to TRBD2. The CDR3 has 16 amino acids. The germline gives CDR1 SGHDN, CDR2 FVKESK. J gave up 5 bases and V 4 bases, and 7 bases lay outside the gene matches. CDR3 amino acids: CASSPLLAGVTGELFF. CDR3 nucleotide sequence: TGTGCCAGCAGCCCTCTTCTAGCGGGAGTAACCGGGGAGCTGTTTTTT. Full variable domain (remainder filled in from reference TRBV14 and TRBJ2-2): EAGVTQFPSHSVIEKGQTVTLRCDPISGHDNLYWYRRVMGKEIKFLLHFVKESKQDESGMPNNRFLAERTGGTYSTLKVQPAELEDSGVYFCASSPLLAGVTGELFFGEGSRLTVL.

The chain has TRBV7-8 and TRBJ1-2, with D possibly being TRBD1 (6 bases). The ends were cut back, 5 bases at V and 0 bases at J, with 13 bases in the middle. CDR3 size: 15 residues. Germline V gene sequence: CDR1 SGHVS, CDR2 FQNEAQ. Here the CDR3 reads CASSTPDRTNYGYTF. CDR3 in DNA: TGTGCCAGCAGCACACCCGACAGGACTAACTATGGCTACACCTTC. The whole variable domain, remainder taken from reference TRBV7-8 and TRBJ1-2, is GAGVSQSPRYKVAKRGQDVALRCDPISGHVSLFWYQQALGQGPEFLTYFQNEAQLDKSGLPSDRFFAERPEGSVSTLKIQRTQQEDSAVYLCASSTPDRTNYGYTFGSGTRLTVV.

This clone was seen a few times. The genes are TRBV4-2 and TRBJ2-7; D is uncertain. V lost 0 bases and J lost 3, with 6 bases in between. This CDR3 is 13 amino acids long. Germline-derived CDR1 and CDR2 are LGHNA and YNFKEQ. The CDR3 nucleotides are TGTGCCAGCAGCCAAGAGGTCGGCTACGAGCAGTACTTC. This sequence encodes CASSQEVGYEQYF.

This sequence joins TRBV18 and TRBJ1-1; a weak D match, TRBD1 (5 bases). V lost 4 bases, J lost 0 bases, and 9 bases lay in between. This CDR3 is built from 14 residues. Germline V gene sequence: CDR1 KGHSH, CDR2 LQKENI. The DNA for the CDR3 is TGTGCCAGCTCACTGACAGAGATGAACACTGAAGCTTTCTTT. Translating gives CASSLTEMNTEAFF.

The chain employs TRBV30 and TRBJ2-4, with a tentative D call TRBD2 (6 bases). V lost 1 base, J lost 2 bases, and 12 bases lay in between. Germline CDR1 and CDR2: GTSNPN and SVGIG (reference sequence). The CDR3 length is 15 residues. The CDR3 DNA sequence: TGTGCCTGGAGTGCGGGGGTGGGGTCCAAAAACATTCAGTACTTC. It yields the protein CAWSAGVGSKNIQYF.

CDR3 loop: CASSLGGWGTEAFF. The DNA for the CDR3 is TGTGCCAGCAGCTTGGGAGGGTGGGGCACTGAAGCTTTCTTT. The rearrangement uses TRBV9 and TRBJ1-1; D not resolved. CDR1 and CDR2 from the germline V gene are SGDLS and YYNGEE. The CDR3 contains 14 residues. V lost 4 bases, J lost 4 bases, and 14 bases lay in between. The full variable domain, in which reference TRBV9 and TRBJ1-1 provide the parts outside the CDR3, is DSGVTQTPKHLITATGQRVTLRCSPRSGDLSVYWYQQSLDQGLQFLIQYYNGEERAKGNILERFSAQQFPDLHSELNLSSLELGDSALYFCASSLGGWGTEAFFGQGTRLTVV.

V gene TRBV11-3 combines with J gene TRBJ2-2, with D perhaps TRBD1 (5 bases). The germline V gene has CDR1 SGHNT and CDR2 YENEEA. V was clipped by 2 bases and J by 0 bases, with 7 bases between them. The CDR3 spans 15 residues. CDR3 DNA sequence: TGTGCCAGCAGCTTAACAGGAACGAACACCGGGGAGCTGTTTTTT. Amino acid sequence: CASSLTGTNTGELFF.

In regard to this clone: Other DNA sequences in the same sample also yield this CDR3. The rearrangement links TRBV29-1 to TRBJ2-2; D possibly corresponds to TRBD2 (6 bases). The length of the CDR3 is 14 residues. Germline V gene lookup returns CDR1 SQVTM and CDR2 ANQGSEA. V was shortened by 6 bases and J by 2 bases, with 13 bases between the two germline ends. The DNA of the CDR3 is TGCAGCGTCCTTCCGGGACTTAACACCGGGGAGCTGTTTTTT. Its translation is CSVLPGLNTGELFF.

This clone showed up just a few times. V gene TRBV15 combines with J gene TRBJ1-2, with 7 bases lining up with TRBD1. This CDR3 region has 16 residues. Trimming removed 1 base from V and 2 bases from J; junction bases left unmatched: 7. Germline values: CDR1 LNHNV, CDR2 YYDKDF (reference sequence). CDR3 amino acids: CATSRGGTGQNYGYTF. CDR3 DNA sequence: TGTGCCACCAGCAGAGGAGGGACGGGACAGAACTATGGCTACACCTTC.

This clone was counted only a few times. The chain employs TRBV6-6 and TRBJ2-1; no definite D call. V was trimmed by 5 bases and J by 9 bases, leaving 11 bases between them. This CDR3 contains 12 residues. Germline V gene sequence: CDR1 MNHNY, CDR2 SVGAGI (reference sequence). CDR3 loop: CASSDVAGEQFF. The CDR3 nucleotides read TGTGCCAGCAGTGACGTAGCTGGTGAGCAGTTCTTC.

This clone was picked up a small number of times. V is TRBV7-2 and J is TRBJ1-3; D ambiguous. Germline CDR1 reads SGHTA; CDR2 reads FQGNSA. The CDR3 has 12 amino acids. V dropped 3 bases and J dropped 3 bases, with 3 bases sitting between them. CDR3 region: CASSFYGNTIYF. CDR3 bases: TGTGCCAGCAGCTTTTATGGAAACACCATATATTTT.

This clone appeared a few times. The chain joins TRBV20-1 to TRBJ1-2, with a tentative D call TRBD1 (5 bases). CDR1 is DFQATT, CDR2 SNEGSKA, per germline (reference sequence). Trimming cost V 5 bases and J 4 bases, with 8 bases left between them. CDR3 length: 11 residues. CDR3 bases: TGCAGTGCTGGGGGGGTCTATGGCTACACCTTC. This translates into CSAGGVYGYTF.